The 19 T cell receptor beta chains presented below share a single source sample, sequenced in a study of beta chain features in type 1 diabetes. The entirety of the isolated RNA underwent reverse transcription, so expressed TCRB transcripts were sequenced. Method: immunoSEQ multiplex PCR; TCRdb's copy keeps in-frame clones and lacks some. The table has 110,000 to 150,000 clones, over 8% seen once; the top ten hold 0.55% to 0.75%. The sequencing input was central memory CD4+ T cells from blood. The receptor source for this set is a woman between 35 and 50 years old in good health.

V is TRBV7-2 and J is TRBJ2-3; 11 positions match TRBD1. V was pared by 3 bases and J by 5 bases, with 4 bases of the junction left unmatched. CDR3 length equals 15 residues. CDR1 SGHTA and CDR2 FQGNSA come from the germline V gene. Written as DNA, the CDR3 is TGTGCCAGCAGCTTCCGGGACAGGGGGAGAGATACGCAGTATTTT. This translates into CASSFRDRGRDTQYF.

The rearrangement joins TRBV5-1 to TRBJ2-2, with D possibly TRBD2 on 6 matching bases. Trimming removed 1 base at V and 1 base at J, with 8 bases between. Germline V CDR1 and CDR2: SGHRS, YFSETQ. The CDR3 has 15 amino acids. CDR3 sequence (DNA): TGCGCCAGCAGCTTGATGCGGGGGAACACCGGGGAGCTGTTTTTT. Protein: CASSLMRGNTGELFF.

V is TRBV10-3 and J is TRBJ1-1, with 9 bases that match TRBD1. From germline, CDR1 is ENHRY and CDR2 SYGVKD. This CDR3 is 14 amino acids long. After removal of 11 bases from V and 1 base from J, the junction contained 8 bases not matched to a gene. The CDR3: CASGRDRENTEAFF. CDR3 coding DNA: TGTGCCTCCGGCCGGGACAGGGAGAACACTGAAGCTTTCTTT.

The CDR3 bases are TGTGCCAGCAGTGTCCCACTAGGCCCTACCTACGAGCAGTACTTC. It specifies CASSVPLGPTYEQYF. The chain joins TRBV28 to TRBJ2-7, with a possible D match to TRBD2 (5 bases). This CDR3 contains 15 residues. Germline V gene lookup returns CDR1 MDHEN and CDR2 SYDVKM. V was shortened by 5 bases and J by 2 bases, with 16 bases between the two germline ends.

The CDR3 region has the DNA TGTGCCATCAGTGCGCGGGACTTGTCTGGGTATGAGCAGTTCTTC. This codes for CAISARDLSGYEQFF. This chain connects TRBV10-3 to TRBJ2-1, with TRBD2 as a possible D gene (6 bases). Looked up from germline, CDR1 is ENHRY and CDR2 is SYGVKD. CDR3 length: 15 residues. The germline V and J ends were trimmed by 4 bases and 8 bases, with 18 bases remaining between them.

In this sample, this clone turned up a few times. The chain carries TRBV5-1 and TRBJ1-1; a possible D gene is TRBD1 (5 bases). Germline values: CDR1 SGHRS, CDR2 YFSETQ. V lost 4 bases and J 5 bases, leaving 21 bases between the germline ends. This CDR3 is built from 16 residues. The CDR3 reads CASSQGLRQRRTEAFF. CDR3 coding DNA: TGCGCCAGCAGCCAAGGGCTAAGACAGAGACGAACTGAAGCTTTCTTT.

This clone has only a few counts. V is TRBV7-2 and J is TRBJ2-3; TRBD1 is a possible D gene (8 bases). Germline CDR1 reads SGHTA; CDR2 reads FQGNSA. V was trimmed by 2 bases and J by 3 bases, leaving 15 bases between them. The CDR3 contains 16 residues. This chain's CDR3 is CASSLSQGGITDTQYF. The CDR3 DNA follows: TGTGCCAGCAGCTTATCACAGGGGGGGATAACAGATACGCAGTATTTT.

The chain carries TRBV7-2 and TRBJ2-7; 11 bases align to TRBD2. The CDR3 length is 15 residues. Germline values: CDR1 SGHTA, CDR2 FQGNSA. Trimming at V came to 5 bases and at J to 6 bases, leaving 9 bases not matched to a gene. The DNA for the CDR3 is TGTGCCAGCAGCCTGACTAGCGGGGTTGAGGGCGAGCAGTACTTC. Translated, it gives CASSLTSGVEGEQYF.

This clone came up a few times. The V call is TRBV7-9, the J call TRBJ2-3; no firm D call. Germline loops: CDR1 SEHNR, CDR2 FQNEAQ (reference sequence). V was cut by 5 bases and J by 0 bases, with 15 bases left in between. This CDR3 comprises 16 residues. In DNA form, the CDR3 reads TGTGCCAGCAGCCCATCGACTGGCCTTAGCACAGATACGCAGTATTTT. This sequence encodes CASSPSTGLSTDTQYF.

This clone came up a few times. The chain joins TRBV18 to TRBJ2-7; a weak D match, TRBD2 (6 bases). Germline V gene data show CDR1 as KGHSH and CDR2 as LQKENI. The CDR3 totals 12 residues. The V end was cut by 5 bases, the J end by 3 bases, with 8 bases between. The CDR3 DNA sequence: TGTGCCAGCTCAGATAGCGGCTACGAGCAGTACTTC. Translated: CASSDSGYEQYF.

About this clone: This CDR3 is also generated by other DNA sequences in the sample. The chain recombines TRBV5-4 with TRBJ2-5; TRBD2 matches 11 bases. The CDR3 extends over 15 amino acids. V was pared by 3 bases and J by 5 bases, with 6 bases of the junction left unmatched. The germline V gene encodes CDR1 SGHNT and CDR2 YYREEE (reference sequence). In nucleotides, the CDR3 is TGTGCCAGCAGCTCTGTAGCGGGAGGGCGGGAGACCCAGTACTTC. It translates to CASSSVAGGRETQYF.

This clone has just a few counts. V is TRBV5-4 and J is TRBJ2-7, with TRBD2 as a possible D gene (6 bases). The germline gives CDR1 SGHNT, CDR2 YYREEE (reference sequence). The ends were cut back, 4 bases at V and 7 bases at J, with 12 bases in the middle. CDR3 length equals 12 residues. This CDR3 reads CASSQNRGEQYF. For the CDR3, the DNA is TGTGCCAGCAGCCAGAATCGGGGGGAGCAGTACTTC.

This clone turned up a few times. V is TRBV11-2 and J is TRBJ1-2; D may be TRBD1 (5 bases). V gave up 5 bases and J gave up 5 bases, with 21 bases separating them. CDR3 size: 16 residues. CDR1 is SGHAT and CDR2 is FQNNGV in the germline V gene. The CDR3 DNA reads TGTGCCAGCAGCCCTCGCAGGGCCTACCCTCTTTATGGCTACACCTTC. Translating gives CASSPRRAYPLYGYTF.

The rearrangement joins TRBV19 to TRBJ2-4; D unclear. CDR1 LNHDA and CDR2 SQIVND come from the germline V gene (reference sequence). This CDR3 comprises 14 residues. The V gene lost 7 bases and the J gene lost 1 base, with 11 bases spanning the gap. The CDR3 sequence is CASTPAGAKNIQYF. CDR3 DNA sequence: TGTGCCAGTACGCCGGCAGGCGCCAAAAACATTCAGTACTTC.

This clone has just a few counts. This rearrangement joins TRBV6-5 to TRBJ1-1; D may be TRBD1 (5 bases). Germline V gives CDR1 MNHEY, CDR2 SVGAGI. V shed 6 bases and J shed 5 bases, with 13 bases lying between them. CDR3 length equals 13 residues. The CDR3 region is CASSTRDFTEAFF. CDR3 in DNA: TGTGCCAGCAGCACGCGGGACTTTACTGAAGCTTTCTTT.

There are many counts of this clone. This chain connects TRBV4-3 to TRBJ2-2; the D gene is possibly TRBD1 (6 bases). The CDR3 runs to 17 residues. Trimming stripped 3 bases from V and 2 bases from J, with 16 bases between. Germline assignment: CDR1 LGHNA and CDR2 YSLEER. CDR3 nucleotides: TGCGCCAGCAGCCATCCCAGGGGCCCTTCTAACACCGGGGAGCTGTTTTTT. This gives the protein CASSHPRGPSNTGELFF.

The V gene is TRBV6-1, the J gene TRBJ1-1; 10 bases match TRBD1. J was trimmed by 5 bases and V by 6 bases; bases with no gene match: 9. Germline CDR1 reads MNHNS; CDR2 reads SASEGT. The CDR3 spans 15 residues. CDR3 DNA sequence: TGTGCCAGCAGCGGGGAGGGACAGGGGAGGACTGAAGCTTTCTTT. This sequence encodes CASSGEGQGRTEAFF.

A few counts support this clone. The chain has TRBV7-2 and TRBJ2-1, with D perhaps matching TRBD2 (6 bases). Between the trimmed V and J ends, which lost 5 bases and 0 bases, there was a span of 8 bases. This CDR3 is built from 14 residues. Germline assignment: CDR1 SGHTA and CDR2 FQGNSA. The DNA for the CDR3 is TGTGCCAGCAGCCGGGGGAGCTCCTACAATGAGCAGTTCTTC. Translation gives CASSRGSSYNEQFF.

The gene calls are TRBV4-1 and TRBJ1-2, with 8 bases identical to TRBD1. Germline V gene sequence: CDR1 MGHRA, CDR2 YSYEKL. The length of the CDR3 is 16 residues. V lost 4 bases and J lost 7; bases outside the gene matches: 14. The CDR3 DNA follows: TGCGCCAGCAGCCCCCAAGGGAGTGCAGGGGGCAGTGGCTACACCTTC. Translated, it gives CASSPQGSAGGSGYTF.